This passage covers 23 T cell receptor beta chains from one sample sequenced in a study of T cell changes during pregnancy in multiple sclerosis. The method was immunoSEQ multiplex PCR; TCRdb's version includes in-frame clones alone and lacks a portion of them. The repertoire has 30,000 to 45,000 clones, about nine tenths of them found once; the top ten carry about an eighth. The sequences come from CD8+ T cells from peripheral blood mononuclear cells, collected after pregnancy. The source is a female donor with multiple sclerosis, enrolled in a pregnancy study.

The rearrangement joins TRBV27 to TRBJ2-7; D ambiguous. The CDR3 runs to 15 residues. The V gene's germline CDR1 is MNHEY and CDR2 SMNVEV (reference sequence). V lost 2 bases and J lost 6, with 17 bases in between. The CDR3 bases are TGTGCCAGCAGTTTAGTTCCACCAACTACGAGCGAGCAGTACTTC. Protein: CASSLVPPTTSEQYF.

The CDR3, as DNA: TGTGCCTGGGACCGGGAGGGCCAATCCTACGAGCAGTACTTC. This translates into CAWDREGQSYEQYF. The chain couples TRBV30 to TRBJ2-7; 8 nucleotides match TRBD2. Germline V gives CDR1 GTSNPN, CDR2 SVGIG (reference sequence). V lost 5 bases, J lost 1 base, and 7 bases stayed unmatched. The CDR3 is 14 residues long.

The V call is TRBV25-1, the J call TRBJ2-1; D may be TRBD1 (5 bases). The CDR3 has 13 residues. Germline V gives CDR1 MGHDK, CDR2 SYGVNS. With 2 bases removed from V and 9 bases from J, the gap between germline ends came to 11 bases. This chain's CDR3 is CASSEQGAGEQFF. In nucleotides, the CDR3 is TGTGCCAGCAGTGAACAAGGGGCAGGTGAGCAGTTCTTC.

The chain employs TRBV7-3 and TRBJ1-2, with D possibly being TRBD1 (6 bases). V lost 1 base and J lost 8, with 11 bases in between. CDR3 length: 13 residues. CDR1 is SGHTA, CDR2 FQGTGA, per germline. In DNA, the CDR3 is TGTGCCAGCAGCTTAATAGGGGGGGAGGGCTACACCTTC. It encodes CASSLIGGEGYTF.

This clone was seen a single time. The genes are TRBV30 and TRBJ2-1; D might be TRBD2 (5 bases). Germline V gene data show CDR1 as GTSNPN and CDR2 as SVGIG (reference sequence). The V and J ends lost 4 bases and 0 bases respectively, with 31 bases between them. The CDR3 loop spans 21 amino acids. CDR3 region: CAWIPHLAQRSRLSSYNEQFF. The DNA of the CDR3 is TGTGCCTGGATCCCCCATTTAGCGCAACGTTCCCGCCTTAGCTCCTACAATGAGCAGTTCTTC.

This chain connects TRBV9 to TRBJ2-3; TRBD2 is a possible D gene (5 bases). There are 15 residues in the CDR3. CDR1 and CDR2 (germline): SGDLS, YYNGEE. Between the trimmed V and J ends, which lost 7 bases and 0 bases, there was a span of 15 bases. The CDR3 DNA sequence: TGTGCCAGCCAGACGGGGATCTCTAGCACAGATACGCAGTATTTT. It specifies CASQTGISSTDTQYF.

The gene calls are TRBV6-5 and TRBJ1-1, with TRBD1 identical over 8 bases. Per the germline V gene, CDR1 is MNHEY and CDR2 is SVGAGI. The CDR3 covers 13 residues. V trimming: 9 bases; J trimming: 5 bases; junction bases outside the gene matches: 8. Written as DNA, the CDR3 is TGTGCCAGTTCACAGGGGGTTGGGACTGAAGCTTTCTTT. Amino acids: CASSQGVGTEAFF.

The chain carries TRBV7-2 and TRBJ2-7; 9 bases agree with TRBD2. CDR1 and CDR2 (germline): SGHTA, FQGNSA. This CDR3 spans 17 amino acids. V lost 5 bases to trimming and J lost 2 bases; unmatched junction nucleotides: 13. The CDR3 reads CASSPAFPSGKTYEQYF. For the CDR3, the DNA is TGTGCCAGCAGCCCCGCCTTCCCTAGCGGGAAGACCTACGAGCAGTACTTC.

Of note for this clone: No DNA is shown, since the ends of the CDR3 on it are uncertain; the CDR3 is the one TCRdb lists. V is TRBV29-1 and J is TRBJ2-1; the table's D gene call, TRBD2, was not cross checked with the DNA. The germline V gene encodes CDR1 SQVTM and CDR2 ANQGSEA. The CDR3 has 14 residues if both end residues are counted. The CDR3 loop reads CSVPPLRFGNEQFF.

CDR3 region: CASMGGTGEAFF. The CDR3 region has the DNA TGTGCCAGCATGGGGGGGACGGGCGAAGCTTTCTTT. The chain links TRBV28 to TRBJ1-1; tentative D call: TRBD1 (5 bases). V shed 7 bases and J shed 8 bases, with 14 bases lying between them. The CDR3 spans 12 residues. Looked up from germline, CDR1 is MDHEN and CDR2 is SYDVKM. The entire variable domain, with the rest obtained from reference TRBV28 and TRBJ1-1, is as follows: DVKVTQSSRYLVKRTGEKVFLECVQDMDHENMFWYRQDPGLGLRLIYFSYDVKMKEKGDIPEGYSVSREKKERFSLILESASTNQTSMYLCASMGGTGEAFFGQGTRLTVV.

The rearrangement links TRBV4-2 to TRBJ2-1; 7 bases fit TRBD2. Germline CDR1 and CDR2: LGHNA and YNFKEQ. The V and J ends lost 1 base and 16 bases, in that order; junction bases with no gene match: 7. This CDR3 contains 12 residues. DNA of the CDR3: TGTGCCAGCAGCCAAGGGTGGCGGGGGATTTTCTTC. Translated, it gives CASSQGWRGIFF.

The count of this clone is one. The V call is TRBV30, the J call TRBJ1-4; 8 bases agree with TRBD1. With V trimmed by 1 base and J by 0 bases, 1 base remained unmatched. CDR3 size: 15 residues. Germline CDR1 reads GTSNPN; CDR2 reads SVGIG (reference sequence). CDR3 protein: CAWSGQGTTNEKLFF. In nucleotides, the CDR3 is TGTGCCTGGAGTGGACAGGGGACAACTAATGAAAAACTGTTTTTT. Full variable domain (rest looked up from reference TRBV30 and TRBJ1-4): SQTIHQWPATLVQPVGSPLSLECTVEGTSNPNLYWYRQAAGRGLQLLFYSVGIGQISSEVPQNLSASRPQDRQFILSSKKLLLSDSGFYLCAWSGQGTTNEKLFFGSGTQLSVL.

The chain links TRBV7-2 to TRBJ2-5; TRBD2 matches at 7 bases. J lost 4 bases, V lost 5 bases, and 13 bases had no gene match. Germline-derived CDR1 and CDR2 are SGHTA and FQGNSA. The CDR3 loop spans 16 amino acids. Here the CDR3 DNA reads TGTGCCAGCAGCACCCGACTAGCACCGGGGTCAGAGACCCAGTACTTC. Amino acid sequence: CASSTRLAPGSETQYF.

The CDR3 loop reads CATSRESRVNEQFF. For the CDR3, the DNA is TGTGCCACCAGCAGGGAGTCGAGGGTCAATGAGCAGTTCTTC. The chain joins TRBV15 to TRBJ2-1; a weak D match, TRBD2 (5 bases). Trimming pared 3 bases from V and 6 bases from J, leaving 12 bases between. Germline lookup yields CDR1 LNHNV and CDR2 YYDKDF (reference sequence). The CDR3 consists of 14 residues.

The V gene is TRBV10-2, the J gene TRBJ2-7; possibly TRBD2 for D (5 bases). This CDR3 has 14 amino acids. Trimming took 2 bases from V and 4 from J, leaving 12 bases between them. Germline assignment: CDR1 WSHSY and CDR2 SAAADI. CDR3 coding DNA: TGCGCCAGCAGTGAGCGGGTAGCGTCGTACGAGCAGTACTTC. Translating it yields CASSERVASYEQYF.

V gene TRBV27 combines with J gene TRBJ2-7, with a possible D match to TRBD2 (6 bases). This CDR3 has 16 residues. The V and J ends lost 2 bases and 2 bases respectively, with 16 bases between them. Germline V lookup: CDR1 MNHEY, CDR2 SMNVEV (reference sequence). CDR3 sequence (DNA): TGTGCCAGCAGTTTAACCCGGGACTCCTATACCTACGAGCAGTACTTC. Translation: CASSLTRDSYTYEQYF.

The CDR3 DNA reads as TGTGCCAGCAGTTTATCTGGGCGCGAGCAGTACTTC. Residues: CASSLSGREQYF. This chain uses TRBV27 with TRBJ2-7, with D unresolved. Germline CDR1 and CDR2: MNHEY and SMNVEV (reference sequence). Trimming pared 0 bases from V and 6 bases from J, leaving 6 bases between. This CDR3 is built from 12 residues.

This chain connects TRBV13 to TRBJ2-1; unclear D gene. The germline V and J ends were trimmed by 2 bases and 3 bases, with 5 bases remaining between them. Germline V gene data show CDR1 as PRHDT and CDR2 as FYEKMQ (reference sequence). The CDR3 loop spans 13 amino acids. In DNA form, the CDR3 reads TGTGCCAGCAGCTTATACTTCTACAATGAGCAGTTCTTC. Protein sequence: CASSLYFYNEQFF.

CDR3 region: CASSMRLAGLSSYEQYF. DNA for the CDR3: TGTGCCAGTAGTATGAGGCTAGCGGGACTGAGCTCCTACGAGCAGTACTTC. The chain is built from TRBV19 and TRBJ2-7; TRBD2 matches 9 bases. Trimming removed 3 bases from V and 0 bases from J; junction bases left unmatched: 9. CDR3 length: 17 residues. Germline CDR1 LNHDA, CDR2 SQIVND (reference sequence). The full variable domain, completed using reference TRBV19 and TRBJ2-7, is DGGITQSPKYLFRKEGQNVTLSCEQNLNHDAMYWYRQDPGQGLRLIYYSQIVNDFQKGDIAEGYSVSREKKESFPLTVTSAQKNPTAFYLCASSMRLAGLSSYEQYFGPGTRLTVT.

The CDR3 nucleotides are TGTGCCAGCAGTTGGGGACTAGCGGTTTCCTACGAGCAGTACTTC. It is translated as CASSWGLAVSYEQYF. The chain recombines TRBV28 with TRBJ2-7; 11 nucleotides align to TRBD2. CDR1 is MDHEN, CDR2 SYDVKM, per germline. Unmatched junction bases numbered 3, after V lost 4 bases and J lost 1 base. This CDR3 has 15 residues.

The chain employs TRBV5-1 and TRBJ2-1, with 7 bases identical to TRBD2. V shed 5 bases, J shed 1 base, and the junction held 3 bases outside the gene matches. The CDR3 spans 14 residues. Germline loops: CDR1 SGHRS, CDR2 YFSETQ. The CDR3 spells CASSGRESYNEQFF. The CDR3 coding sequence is TGCGCCAGCAGTGGGCGGGAGTCCTACAATGAGCAGTTCTTC.

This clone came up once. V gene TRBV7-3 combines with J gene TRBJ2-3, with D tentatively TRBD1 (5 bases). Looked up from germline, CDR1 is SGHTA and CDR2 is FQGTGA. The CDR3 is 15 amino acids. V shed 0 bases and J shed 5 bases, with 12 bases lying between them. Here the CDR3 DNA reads TGTGCCAGCAGCTTAACGCGCCTCCAGGGAGATACGCAGTATTTT. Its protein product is CASSLTRLQGDTQYF.

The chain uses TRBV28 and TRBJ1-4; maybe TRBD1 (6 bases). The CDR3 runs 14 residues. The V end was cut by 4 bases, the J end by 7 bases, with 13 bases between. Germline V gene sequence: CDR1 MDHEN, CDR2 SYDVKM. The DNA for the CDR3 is TGTGCCAGCAGTTACGGGACATCGGGTGAAAAACTGTTTTTT. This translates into CASSYGTSGEKLFF.